Included here is one TCR beta chain sequence, with context. Germline assignment: CDR1 SGDLS and CDR2 YYNGEE. The CDR3 consists of 14 residues. Trimming left V 0 bases short and J 2 bases short, with 8 bases between. Followed over time, Seattle patients had been enrolled while infection was active. The record originates from a study of blood T cell repertoires in COVID-19. About the research overall: COVID-19 samples, acute and convalescent, were from the United States, Italy and Spain. PBMCs, B-cell-depleted T cells, or T cells were the source of the cDNA or gDNA that made up the material.

Some clones are missing from TCRdb's copy, which holds only in-frame ones; the method was immunoSEQ multiplex PCR. The sample yields about 370,000 clones, around 87% seen once. V usage is TRBV9 and J usage is TRBJ1-2; tentative D call: TRBD1 (6 bases). Sequencing was performed on peripheral blood. The TCR comes from a woman between 25 and 40 years old with COVID-19, enrolled during active disease. Written as DNA, the CDR3 is TGTGCCAGCAGCGTAGATGGACAGAACTATGGCTACACCTTC. Translation gives CASSVDGQNYGYTF.